This record looks at one T cell receptor beta chain sequence and its context. The antigen is undetermined. The data derive from a study of T cell responses to AZD1222 COVID-19 vaccine. Overall study: Whether given at about 4 or about 12 weeks, second doses were pooled. Points from the study as a whole: Spike-wide coverage was observed for vaccine-associated CD4 TCRs, with dominant responses at 160-218 and 743-854. Donors were mostly white British, more females; clonal diversity possibly underestimated. Only after the peak T cell response were repertoires sampled.

Repertoires were generated with immunoSEQ multiplex PCR, while TCRdb's copy carries only in-frame clones and drops some. In the table there are 90,000 or so clones, over 70% of which are singletons. The CDR3 has 13 residues. Germline-derived CDR1 and CDR2 are MNHEY and SMNVEV (reference sequence). Trimming removed 9 bases at V and 4 bases at J, with 15 bases between. The V gene is TRBV27, the J gene TRBJ1-2; weak D call: TRBD1 (5 bases). This TCR was recovered from an adult in good health. The material was peripheral blood, obtained on day 0 of AZD1222 vaccination. CDR3 nucleotide sequence: TGTGCCAGTGCAAAGGCAGGGAGCTATGGCTACACCTTC. Its protein is CASAKAGSYGYTF.